This T cell receptor (beta chain) originates from a study of CD8 T cells in Susac syndrome. Reverse transcription of about 0.45 to 1 ug RNA was carried out with random hexamers. MiXCR, applied by TCRdb to the immunoSEQ multiplex PCR reads, yields one record per CDR3 protein. This sample yields fewer than 200,000 distinct CDR3 sequences, of which 85% to 95% are seen a single time; approximately 0.1% belongs to the top ten. Germline V gene data show CDR1 as SGHRS and CDR2 as YFSETQ. The CDR3 totals 16 residues. With 0 bases removed from V and 3 bases from J, the gap between germline ends came to 13 bases.

The TCR was taken from a human donor in good health. The sequenced sample was CD4+ T cells from PBMCs. The rearrangement links TRBV5-1 to TRBJ2-1, with a tentative D call TRBD2 (5 bases). The CDR3 bases are TGCGCCAGCAGCTTGGCCGGGCCTCGGGGCTACAATGAGCAGTTCTTC. This gives the protein CASSLAGPRGYNEQFF.